This passage covers 27 T cell receptor beta chains from one sample sequenced in a study of read filtering for tumor transcriptome and immune sequencing. Molecular barcoded adaptors covering alpha/delta and beta/gamma chains were used on around 370 ng RNA. TCRdb independently ran MiXCR on the reads; one entry per CDR3 protein. The sample holds over 35,000 distinct CDR3 sequences, around 15% seen once. Sequencing was performed on a population of CD138-negative cells sorted from bone marrow. These TCRs come from a donor at least 40 years old with multiple myeloma.

A remark on this clonotype: This could be a read error, since a much larger clone is one nucleotide away. The chain recombines TRBV12-3 or TRBV12-4 with TRBJ2-1; D may be TRBD2 (6 bases). The CDR3 extends over 13 amino acids. The ends were cut back, 11 bases at V and 8 bases at J, with 19 bases in the middle. The DNA of the CDR3 is TGTGCCGGCTGGGGGGACGGGGTCCATGAGCAGTTCTTC. It is translated as CAGWGDGVHEQFF.

This clonotype was seen at least ten times. The CDR3 bases are TGTGCCAGCAGCTTAGCAGGTACTCGCCCTCCTGGCGAGCAGTACTTC. It translates to CASSLAGTRPPGEQYF. V and J are TRBV7-2 and TRBJ2-7; the D is unclear. There are 16 residues in the CDR3. V lost 0 bases and J lost 6, with 18 bases in between. From germline, CDR1 is SGHTA and CDR2 FQGNSA. The full variable domain, completed using reference TRBV7-2 and TRBJ2-7, is GAGVSQSPSNKVTEKGKDVELRCDPISGHTALYWYRQSLGQGLEFLIYFQGNSAPDKSGLPSDRFSAERTGGSVSTLTIQRTQQEDSAVYLCASSLAGTRPPGEQYFGPGTRLTVT.

This clonotype came up many times. The chain links TRBV7-2 to TRBJ2-4; TRBD2 aligns across 9 bases. The CDR3 covers 15 residues. Germline values: CDR1 SGHTA, CDR2 FQGNSA. V shed 2 bases, J shed 9 bases, and the junction held 8 bases outside the gene matches. This CDR3 is CASSLFAGGHPIQYF. Here the CDR3 DNA reads TGTGCCAGCAGCTTATTCGCGGGAGGGCACCCCATTCAGTACTTC. Supplemented by reference TRBV7-2 and TRBJ2-4, the full variable domain reads GAGVSQSPSNKVTEKGKDVELRCDPISGHTALYWYRQSLGQGLEFLIYFQGNSAPDKSGLPSDRFSAERTGGSVSTLTIQRTQQEDSAVYLCASSLFAGGHPIQYFGAGTRLSVL.

This clonotype was observed at least ten times. The chain carries TRBV5-1 and TRBJ1-1, with D possibly TRBD1 on 6 matching bases. This CDR3 comprises 15 residues. The V end was cut by 2 bases, the J end by 0 bases, with 11 bases between. The germline V gene encodes CDR1 SGHRS and CDR2 YFSETQ. The CDR3 loop reads CASSFLGAMNTEAFF. Here the CDR3 DNA reads TGCGCCAGCAGCTTCCTGGGGGCCATGAACACTGAAGCTTTCTTT. Looking up the rest from reference TRBV5-1 and TRBJ1-1 gives the full variable domain: KAGVTQTPRYLIKTRGQQVTLSCSPISGHRSVSWYQQTPGQGLQFLFEYFSETQRNKGNFPGRFSGRQFSNSRSEMNVSTLELGDSALYLCASSFLGAMNTEAFFGQGTRLTVV.

This clonotype was counted a single time. Possible read error: a much larger clone is one base away. V usage is TRBV20-1 and J usage is TRBJ2-3; TRBD2 matches 9 bases. This CDR3 spans 15 amino acids. Germline CDR1 and CDR2: DFQATT and SNEGSKA (reference sequence). The CDR3 region is CGARDGTSRGNTQYF. Written as DNA, the CDR3 is TGCGGTGCTAGAGATGGGACTAGCCGGGGGAATACGCAGTATTTT.

This clonotype was observed many times. V gene TRBV4-1 combines with J gene TRBJ1-5; D remains ambiguous. Trimming cost V 1 base and J 6 bases, with 10 bases left between them. Germline V gives CDR1 MGHRA, CDR2 YSYEKL. The CDR3 extends over 14 amino acids. CDR3 sequence (DNA): TGCGCCAGCAGCCAAGGGTTAGAAGGTCAGCCCCAGCATTTT. Protein product: CASSQGLEGQPQHF.

Comment on this clonotype: A single base separates this from a much larger clone, so it may be a read error. The rearrangement uses TRBV5-1 and TRBJ2-7; 11 bases are shared with TRBD1. Germline V gene sequence: CDR1 SGHRS, CDR2 YFSETQ. There are 14 residues in the CDR3. CDR3 protein: CACSRGQGAYEQYF. The CDR3 nucleotides are TGCGCCTGCAGCCGCGGACAGGGGGCTTACGAGCAGTACTTC.

This clonotype was seen repeatedly, ten times or more. The chain is built from TRBV20-1 and TRBJ2-2, with 7 bases identical to TRBD1. Germline CDR1 DFQATT, CDR2 SNEGSKA (reference sequence). CDR3 length: 13 residues. The V and J ends lost 8 bases and 1 base, in that order; junction bases with no gene match: 4. CDR3 sequence reads: CSRDSLNTGELFF. The CDR3 region has the DNA TGCAGTAGGGACAGCCTGAACACCGGGGAGCTGTTTTTT.

By proportion, this clonotype is large. The rearrangement links TRBV9 to TRBJ2-1; 7 bases are a match to TRBD1. Per the germline V gene, CDR1 is SGDLS and CDR2 is YYNGEE. This CDR3 has 15 residues. The junction had 8 bases not matched to a gene; V was cut back by 4 bases and J by 4 bases. This CDR3 reads CASSPRTGPYNEQFF. The CDR3, as DNA: TGTGCCAGCAGCCCCCGGACAGGTCCTTACAATGAGCAGTTCTTC.

The sample holds many counts of this clonotype. The chain combines TRBV5-1 with TRBJ1-5; D possibly corresponds to TRBD1 (6 bases). V was trimmed by 0 bases and J by 6 bases, leaving 13 bases between them. The germline CDR1 and CDR2 sequences are SGHRS and YFSETQ. The CDR3 is made up of 15 amino acids. Here the CDR3 DNA reads TGCGCCAGCAGCTTGGGACCGGAGGGGGGTCAGCCCCAGCATTTT. As protein: CASSLGPEGGQPQHF. Filled out from reference TRBV5-1 and TRBJ1-5, the complete variable domain reads KAGVTQTPRYLIKTRGQQVTLSCSPISGHRSVSWYQQTPGQGLQFLFEYFSETQRNKGNFPGRFSGRQFSNSRSEMNVSTLELGDSALYLCASSLGPEGGQPQHFGDGTRLSIL.

This clonotype occurred many times. V usage is TRBV6-2 or TRBV6-3 and J usage is TRBJ1-5, with TRBD1 matching over 9 bases. This CDR3 contains 16 residues. CDR1 is MNHEY, CDR2 SVGEGT, per germline. The V segment lost 5 bases and the J segment 3 bases; nucleotides outside the gene matches: 8. CDR3 coding DNA: TGTGCCAGCAGTCAGTCCGGGACAGGGAACAATCAGCCCCAGCATTTT. Translation: CASSQSGTGNNQPQHF.

The table lists this clonotype with many counts. The chain links TRBV6-5 to TRBJ1-1; D might be TRBD1 (6 bases). V lost 7 bases to trimming and J lost 1 base, with 13 bases between them. Germline lookup yields CDR1 MNHEY and CDR2 SVGAGI. This CDR3 spans 14 amino acids. The DNA of the CDR3 is TGTGCCAGCAAGGGGGGTTGGGGGAACACTGAAGCTTTCTTT. This codes for CASKGGWGNTEAFF.

On this clonotype: The junction and the germline gene differ at one end; a read error may be behind it. The chain couples TRBV20-1 to TRBJ2-3; D unresolved. This CDR3 has 14 residues. Germline values: CDR1 DFQATT, CDR2 SNEGSKA (reference sequence). The CDR3 coding sequence is TGCAGTGCTGGAGAGGCCGTGGGCACAGATACGCAGAATTTT. It encodes CSAGEAVGTDTQNF.

This clonotype was counted at least ten times. The V call is TRBV5-1, the J call TRBJ1-1, with a tentative D call TRBD1 (6 bases). The V end lost 1 base, the J end lost 1 base, and 8 bases lay between the germline ends. CDR1 and CDR2 from the germline V gene are SGHRS and YFSETQ. CDR3 length: 14 residues. CDR3 sequence reads: CASSLTGRNTEAFF. CDR3 bases: TGCGCCAGCAGCTTGACAGGGCGGAACACTGAAGCTTTCTTT.

In this sample, this clonotype turned up many times. One end of the junction does not line up with germline, which may come from a read error. V is TRBV3-1 and J is TRBJ1-1; D call uncertain. Germline CDR1 is LGHDT and CDR2 is YNNKEL (reference sequence). The CDR3 has 16 residues. This CDR3 is CASSQGAATPNSEAFF. DNA of the CDR3: TGTGCCAGCAGCCAAGGAGCCGCGACGCCGAACTCTGAAGCTTTCTTT.

This clonotype occurred many times. V usage is TRBV29-1 and J usage is TRBJ2-5; D perhaps matches TRBD1 (6 bases). Trimming shortened V by 4 bases and J by 5 bases, and 11 bases separated the two germline ends. This CDR3 region has 12 residues. Per the germline V gene, CDR1 is SQVTM and CDR2 is ANQGSEA. The CDR3 DNA is TGCAGCGTTGGGGGGCTAATGGAGACCCAGTACTTC. Translation: CSVGGLMETQYF.

To note about this clonotype: This sequence may be a read error, since a much larger clone differs from it by one base. The J gene is TRBJ1-1, the V gene TRBV5-4; D remains ambiguous. Germline V gene data show CDR1 as SGHNT and CDR2 as YYREEE (reference sequence). V was trimmed by 0 bases and J by 6 bases, leaving 12 bases between them. The CDR3 spans 14 residues. The CDR3 DNA is TGTGCCAGCAGCTTGGGCCGAGGGTACGCTGAAGCTTTCTTT. Its translation: CASSLGRGYAEAFF.

This clonotype was seen repeatedly, ten times or more. This chain connects TRBV20-1 to TRBJ2-3; no firm D call. CDR1 is DFQATT, CDR2 SNEGSKA, per germline (reference sequence). This CDR3 is built from 16 residues. V lost 4 bases to trimming and J lost 5 bases, with 22 bases between them. Here the CDR3 DNA reads TGCAGTGCTATCCTTCCCAGTGTTGACCTGGGAGATACGCAGTATTTT. Translation: CSAILPSVDLGDTQYF.

The chain couples TRBV5-4 to TRBJ2-3, with 7 bases fitting TRBD2. This CDR3 has 17 residues. V gave up 3 bases and J gave up 5 bases; unmatched junction bases: 15. Germline CDR1 and CDR2: SGHNT and YYREEE (reference sequence). CDR3 nucleotide sequence: TGTGCCAGCAGCTCGCCGGTGGAGCGGGGCGGTCTAGATACGCAGTATTTT. Its translation: CASSSPVERGGLDTQYF.

This clonotype appeared many times. The chain employs TRBV4-1 and TRBJ2-2, with 7 bases lining up with TRBD1. The CDR3 contains 15 residues. Germline CDR1 MGHRA, CDR2 YSYEKL. Germline trimming cut 2 bases from V and 6 bases from J; bases unmatched to any gene: 6. The CDR3 sequence is CASSQSHRGAGELFF. As DNA, the CDR3 is TGCGCCAGCAGCCAAAGCCACAGGGGCGCCGGGGAGCTGTTTTTT.

Note on this clonotype: An end of the junction does not agree with germline; a read error may underlie this. The gene calls are TRBV10-3 and TRBJ1-3, with D possibly being TRBD1 (5 bases). Germline CDR1 and CDR2: ENHRY and SYGVKD. This CDR3 region has 12 residues. The CDR3 bases are TGTGTCATCAGGGACCCGGACGACACCATATATTTT. It yields the protein CVIRDPDDTIYF.

About this clonotype itself: A much larger clone differs from this one at a single base, so this may be a read error. The chain recombines TRBV29-1 with TRBJ1-2; D not resolved. Germline loops: CDR1 SQVTM, CDR2 ANQGSEA. The CDR3 spans 12 residues. The CDR3: CSVEDGGLGYAF. The CDR3 coding sequence is TGCAGCGTTGAAGATGGAGGGCTCGGCTACGCCTTC.

This clonotype was recorded at least ten times. The genes are TRBV7-9 and TRBJ2-7; perhaps D is TRBD1 or TRBD2 (5 bases each). Germline V CDR1 and CDR2: SEHNR, FQNEAQ (reference sequence). CDR3 length: 18 amino acids. V was clipped by 2 bases and J by 2 bases, with 22 bases between them. The CDR3 here is CASSLRAGLGGETYEQYF. The CDR3 DNA reads as TGTGCCAGCAGCTTACGGGCAGGGCTCGGAGGAGAGACCTACGAGCAGTACTTC.

This clonotype was observed at least ten times. The CDR3 loop reads CSATSGVAQETQYF. CDR3 DNA: TGCAGTGCTACTAGCGGGGTTGCACAAGAGACCCAGTACTTC. This chain connects TRBV20-1 to TRBJ2-5, with 9 nucleotides matching TRBD2. From germline, CDR1 is DFQATT and CDR2 SNEGSKA (reference sequence). The CDR3 spans 14 residues. V was pared by 4 bases and J by 2 bases, with 5 bases of the junction left unmatched.

This clonotype was recorded at least ten times. The CDR3 here is CSAVDSNQETQYF. DNA for the CDR3: TGCAGCGCCGTGGACAGTAACCAAGAGACCCAGTACTTC. The rearrangement uses TRBV29-1 and TRBJ2-5, with D possibly TRBD1 on 6 matching bases. V was shortened by 7 bases and J by 0 bases, with 12 bases between the two germline ends. Germline V gene lookup returns CDR1 SQVTM and CDR2 ANQGSEA. The CDR3 has 13 amino acids.

This clonotype was detected ten times or more. The genes are TRBV29-1 and TRBJ2-3; D unclear. Trimming pared 6 bases from V and 5 bases from J, leaving 12 bases between. This CDR3 has 12 residues. Germline loops: CDR1 SQVTM, CDR2 ANQGSEA. DNA of the CDR3: TGCAGCGTCTGGGATGCAAGAGATACGCAGTATTTT. It translates to CSVWDARDTQYF.

As concerns this clonotype: The conserved phenylalanine or tryptophan normally closing the CDR3 is absent here, so this likely arose from a read error. No DNA is shown, since the ends of the CDR3 on it are uncertain; the CDR3 is the one TCRdb lists. V is TRBV5-1 and J is TRBJ1-4; the DNA was not used to check the table's D call, TRBD1. Germline loops: CDR1 SGHRS, CDR2 YFSETQ. The CDR3 adds up to 13 amino acids, both ends counted. CDR3 protein: CASTQGGDEKPFL.